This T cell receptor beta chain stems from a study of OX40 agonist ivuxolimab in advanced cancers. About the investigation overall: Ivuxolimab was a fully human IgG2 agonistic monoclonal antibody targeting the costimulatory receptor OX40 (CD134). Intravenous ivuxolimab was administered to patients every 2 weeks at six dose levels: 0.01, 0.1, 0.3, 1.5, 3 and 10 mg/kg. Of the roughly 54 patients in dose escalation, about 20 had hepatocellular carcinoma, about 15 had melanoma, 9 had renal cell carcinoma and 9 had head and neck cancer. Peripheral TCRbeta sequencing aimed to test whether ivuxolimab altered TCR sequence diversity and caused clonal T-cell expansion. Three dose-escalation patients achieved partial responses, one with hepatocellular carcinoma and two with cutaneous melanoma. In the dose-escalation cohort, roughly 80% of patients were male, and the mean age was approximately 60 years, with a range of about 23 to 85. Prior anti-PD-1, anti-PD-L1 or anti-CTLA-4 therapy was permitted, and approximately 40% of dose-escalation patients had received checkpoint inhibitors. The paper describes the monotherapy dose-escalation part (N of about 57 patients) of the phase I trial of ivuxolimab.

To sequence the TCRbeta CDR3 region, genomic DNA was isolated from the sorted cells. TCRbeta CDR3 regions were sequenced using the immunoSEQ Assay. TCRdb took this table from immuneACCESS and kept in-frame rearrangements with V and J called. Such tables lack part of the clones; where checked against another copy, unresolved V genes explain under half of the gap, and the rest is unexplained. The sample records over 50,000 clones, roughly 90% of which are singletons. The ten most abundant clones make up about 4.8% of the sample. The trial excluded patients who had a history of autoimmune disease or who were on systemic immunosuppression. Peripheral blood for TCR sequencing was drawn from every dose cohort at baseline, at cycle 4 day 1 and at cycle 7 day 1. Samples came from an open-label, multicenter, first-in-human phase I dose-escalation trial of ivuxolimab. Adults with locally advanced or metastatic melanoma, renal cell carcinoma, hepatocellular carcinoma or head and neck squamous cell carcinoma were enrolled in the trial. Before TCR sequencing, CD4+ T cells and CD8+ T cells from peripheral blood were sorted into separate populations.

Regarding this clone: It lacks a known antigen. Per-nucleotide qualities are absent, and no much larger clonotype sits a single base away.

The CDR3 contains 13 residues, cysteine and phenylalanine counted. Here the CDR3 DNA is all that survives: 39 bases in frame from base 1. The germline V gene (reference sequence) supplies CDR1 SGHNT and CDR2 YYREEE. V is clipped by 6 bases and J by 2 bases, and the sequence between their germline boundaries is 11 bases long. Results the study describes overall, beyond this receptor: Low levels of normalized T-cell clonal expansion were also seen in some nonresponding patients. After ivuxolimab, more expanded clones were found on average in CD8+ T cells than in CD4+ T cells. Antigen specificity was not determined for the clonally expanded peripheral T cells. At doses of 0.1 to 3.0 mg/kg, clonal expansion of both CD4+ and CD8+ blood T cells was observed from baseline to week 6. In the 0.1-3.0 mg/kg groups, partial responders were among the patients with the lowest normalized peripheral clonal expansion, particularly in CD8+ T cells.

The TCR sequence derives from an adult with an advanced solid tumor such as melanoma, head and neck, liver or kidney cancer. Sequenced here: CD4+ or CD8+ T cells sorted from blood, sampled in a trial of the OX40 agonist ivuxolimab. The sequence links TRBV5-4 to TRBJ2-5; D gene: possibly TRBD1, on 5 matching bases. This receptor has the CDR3 CASTKQEQETQYF. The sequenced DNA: TGTGCCAGCACGAAACAGGAGCAAGAGACCCAGTACTTC.